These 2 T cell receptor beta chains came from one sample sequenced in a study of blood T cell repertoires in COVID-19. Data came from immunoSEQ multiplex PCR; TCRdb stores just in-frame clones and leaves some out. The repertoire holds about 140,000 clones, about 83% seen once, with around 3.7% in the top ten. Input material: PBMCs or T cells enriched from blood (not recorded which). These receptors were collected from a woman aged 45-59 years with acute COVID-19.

CDR3 amino acids: CASRSRTGGNSPLHF. The CDR3 region has the DNA TGTGCCAGCAGATCCCGGACAGGGGGAAATTCACCCCTCCACTTT. The chain employs TRBV2 and TRBJ1-6; 10 positions match TRBD1. Germline CDR1 reads SNHLY; CDR2 reads FYNNEI. Trimming removed 6 bases from V and 7 bases from J; junction bases left unmatched: 6. The CDR3 is 15 amino acids.

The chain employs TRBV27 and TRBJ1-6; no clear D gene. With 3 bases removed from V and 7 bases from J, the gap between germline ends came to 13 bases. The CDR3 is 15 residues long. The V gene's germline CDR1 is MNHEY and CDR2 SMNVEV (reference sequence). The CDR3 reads CASSFGSGWNSPLHF. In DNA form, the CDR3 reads TGTGCCAGCAGTTTTGGGAGCGGGTGGAATTCACCCCTCCACTTT.